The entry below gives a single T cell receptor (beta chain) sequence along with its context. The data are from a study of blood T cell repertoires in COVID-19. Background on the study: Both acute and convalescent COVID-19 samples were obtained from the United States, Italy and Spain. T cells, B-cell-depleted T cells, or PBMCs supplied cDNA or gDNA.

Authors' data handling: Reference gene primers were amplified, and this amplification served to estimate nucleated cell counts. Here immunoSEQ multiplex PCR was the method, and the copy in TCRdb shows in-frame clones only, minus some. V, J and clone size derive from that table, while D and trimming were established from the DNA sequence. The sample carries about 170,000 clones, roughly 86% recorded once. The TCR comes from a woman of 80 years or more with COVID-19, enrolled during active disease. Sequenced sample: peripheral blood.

CDR3 in DNA: TGTGCCAGCAGCCTCGGACAGGGGGCAGGGGGTACTGAAGCTTTCTTT. It yields the protein CASSLGQGAGGTEAFF. V is TRBV11-1 and J is TRBJ1-1; 11 nucleotides align to TRBD1. The CDR3 covers 16 residues. The germline V gene has CDR1 SGHAT and CDR2 FQDESV (reference sequence). Trimming removed 5 bases from V and 5 bases from J; junction bases left unmatched: 10.